These 9 T cell receptor beta chains came from one sample sequenced in a study of T cell repertoires in cytomegalovirus infection. These TCRs' antigens remain unknown. TCRdb re-called the reads with MiXCR, one entry per CDR3 protein. Counted here are about 500,000 distinct CDR3 sequences, 25% to 35% occurring once; the ten biggest clones make up under 20%. Here the sequenced sample was cultured PBMCs, taken from culture after CMV antigen stimulation. These receptors came from a human donor in good health (CMV status not recorded). Some clones in this sample may be carry-over from other donors' samples.

CDR3 in amino acids: CASSYSYPRTANTEAFF. The CDR3 bases are TGTGCCAGCAGTTACTCCTACCCCCGGACGGCGAACACTGAAGCTTTCTTT. The chain couples TRBV6-2 or TRBV6-3 to TRBJ1-1; D call uncertain. The CDR3 spans 17 residues. From germline, CDR1 is MNHEY and CDR2 SVGEGT. Trimming stripped 0 bases from V and 1 base from J, with 15 bases between.

Comments on this clonotype: This may be a read error, as it is one base from a much larger clone. This chain uses TRBV7-2 with TRBJ2-5, with D possibly matching TRBD1 (5 bases). Germline V CDR1 and CDR2: SGHTA, FQGNSA. This CDR3 region has 13 residues. For the CDR3, the DNA is TGTGCCAACAGCTTCAAGGGGCGGGAGACCCAGTACTTC. Translation: CANSFKGRETQYF.

In DNA, the CDR3 is TGTGCCAGCGCGGGGGTCCTCTCTGGGGAGCAGTACGTC. Amino acid sequence: CASAGVLSGEQYV. This rearrangement joins TRBV6-6 to TRBJ2-7; 7 bases are a match to TRBD2. CDR3 length: 13 amino acids. CDR1 is MNHNY and CDR2 is SVGAGI in the germline V gene (reference sequence). V trimming: 8 bases; J trimming: 7 bases; junction bases outside the gene matches: 11.

V usage is TRBV19 and J usage is TRBJ2-4, with D maybe TRBD2 (5 bases). V dropped 6 bases and J dropped 8 bases, with 20 bases sitting between them. This CDR3 is 15 amino acids long. Germline V CDR1 and CDR2: LNHDA, SQIVND (reference sequence). The CDR3: CASSCLEVVCDIQYF. As DNA, the CDR3 is TGTGCCAGTAGCTGCCTGGAGGTAGTGTGTGACATTCAGTACTTC.

The genes are TRBV7-2 and TRBJ2-1, with 10 nucleotides matching TRBD2. The V gene's germline CDR1 is SGHTA and CDR2 FQGNSA. Trimming at V came to 6 bases and at J to 10 bases, leaving 15 bases not matched to a gene. The CDR3 loop spans 16 amino acids. CDR3 sequence reads: CASRPPSAGGPREQFF. The CDR3 nucleotides are TGTGCCAGCAGACCCCCATCAGCGGGAGGGCCTAGGGAGCAGTTCTTC.

V usage is TRBV24-1 and J usage is TRBJ1-2; D ambiguous. The V end was cut by 6 bases, the J end by 0 bases, with 13 bases between. The CDR3 spans 15 residues. CDR1 is KGHDR and CDR2 is SFDVKD in the germline V gene. The CDR3 DNA reads as TGTGCCACCAGTTCCACCGGCAGAGCTAACTATGGCTACACCTTC. Protein: CATSSTGRANYGYTF.

The count of this clonotype is one. This chain uses TRBV12-3 or TRBV12-4 with TRBJ1-2; weak D call: TRBD1 (5 bases). The CDR3 totals 11 residues. Trimming took off 8 bases at V and 6 bases at J, with 10 bases between the two ends. The CDR3 nucleotides are TGTGCCAGCGGGGCGGGGAATGGCTACACCTTC. It yields the protein CASGAGNGYTF.

This clonotype occurred a few times. The rearrangement links TRBV7-8 to TRBJ2-1; TRBD2 matches at 8 bases. From germline, CDR1 is SGHVS and CDR2 FQNEAQ. The length of the CDR3 is 18 residues. The junction had 12 bases not matched to a gene; V was cut back by 1 base and J by 4 bases. CDR3 DNA: TGTGCCAGCAGCTTAGACAGTCTGGGCGGGAGGAAATACAATGAGCAGTTCTTC. This codes for CASSLDSLGGRKYNEQFF.

V is TRBV19 and J is TRBJ1-1; D not certain. The CDR3 is 14 amino acids. Germline CDR1 reads LNHDA; CDR2 reads SQIVND (reference sequence). V dropped 3 bases and J dropped 3 bases, with 11 bases sitting between them. The CDR3 spells CASSIYGRDTEAFF. The CDR3 DNA follows: TGTGCCAGTAGTATCTACGGGCGGGACACTGAAGCTTTCTTT.